This entry concerns a single T cell receptor (beta chain). Antigen unknown. TCRdb reprocessed the RT-PCR reads with MiXCR, giving one entry per CDR3 protein. Among roughly 630,000 distinct CDR3 sequences listed, around 15% were seen once. This record comes from a study of response to subunit inactivated influenza vaccine. General study results and limits: The authors suggested that every seasonal influenza vaccination recruits few new T cells.

The CDR3 totals 13 residues. J gave up 7 bases and V 5 bases, and 7 bases lay outside the gene matches. This clonotype originated in a man aged 45 to 65 who received an inactivated influenza vaccine. Sequenced material: PBMCs from blood, taken 14 to 15 days before vaccination. The chain has TRBV12-3 or TRBV12-4 and TRBJ1-2; 7 nucleotides match TRBD1. CDR3 sequence reads: CASSTYRGRGYTF. CDR3 bases: TGTGCCAGCAGTACCTACAGGGGACGTGGCTACACCTTC.